The clone carrying this T cell receptor beta chain was seen at least ten times. What it binds is not known. The germline V and J ends were trimmed by 0 bases and 1 base, with 0 bases remaining between them. This CDR3 has 12 amino acids. The germline V gene has CDR1 MGHDK and CDR2 SYGVNS. This sample was taken from a study of T cells after yellow fever vaccination. UMIs were added to TCR cDNA along with a universal primer site when it was made by 5'RACE template switching. TCRdb used MiXCR to reprocess the 5' RACE reads, holding one entry per CDR3 protein. The sample consists of around 110,000 distinct CDR3 sequences, approximately 8.4% of them appearing once. Notes on the study in general: FACS-sorted repertoires might harbor abundant contaminating clonotypes from the bulk population. Most primary-vaccination clones recurred post-booster (nearly 98% CD4, about 87% CD8). Only a minor proportion of clonotypes was detected across both CD4 and CD8 compartments.

The sequence derives from a man between 25 and 39 years old who received the YFV17D yellow fever vaccine. V is TRBV25-1 and J is TRBJ2-5; D gene unclear. The input for sequencing was CD8+ T cells sorted from PBMCs, taken 45 days after the yellow fever booster vaccination. The CDR3 is CASSEYQETQYF. The DNA for the CDR3 is TGTGCCAGCAGTGAATACCAAGAGACCCAGTACTTC.